The 5 T cell receptor beta chains below were found in one sample sequenced in a study of T cell responses to AZD1222 COVID-19 vaccine. Produced via immunoSEQ multiplex PCR; TCRdb's table is partial and in-frame only. The sample shows under 200,000 clones, approximately 92% of them seen only once. The source was peripheral blood, collected on day 0 of AZD1222 vaccination. The receptors here all came from an adult in good health.

The chain uses TRBV3-1 (or the pseudogene TRBV3-2) and TRBJ1-6; TRBD1 is a possible D gene (5 bases). This CDR3 is 17 amino acids long. The V gene's germline CDR1 is LGHDT and CDR2 YNNKEL (reference sequence). The ends were cut back, 1 base at V and 9 bases at J, with 19 bases in the middle. CDR3 loop: CASSQAPDTILGSPLHF. CDR3 nucleotides: TGTGCCAGCAGCCAAGCTCCGGACACGATCCTCGGTTCACCCCTCCACTTT.

The CDR3 protein is CASSWGGDYYSGNTIYF. In DNA form, the CDR3 reads TGTGCCAGCAGCTGGGGGGGAGACTACTACTCTGGAAACACCATATATTTT. J is TRBJ1-3 and V is TRBV5-4; D might be TRBD1 (5 bases). The CDR3 loop spans 17 amino acids. Germline CDR1 and CDR2: SGHNT and YYREEE (reference sequence). Trimming left V 3 bases short and J 0 bases short, with 16 bases between.

The V call is TRBV6-5, the J call TRBJ2-7; TRBD1 agrees at 12 bases. V lost 4 bases and J lost 5; bases outside the gene matches: 6. Germline V gives CDR1 MNHEY, CDR2 SVGAGI. The CDR3 sequence is 15 residues long. The CDR3 DNA reads as TGTGCCAGCAGTTCCCCGGGACAGGGGGCCAACGAGCAGTACTTC. As protein: CASSSPGQGANEQYF.

The chain combines TRBV5-1 with TRBJ1-4, with 10 bases fitting TRBD1. Germline-derived CDR1 and CDR2 are SGHRS and YFSETQ. This CDR3 is built from 15 residues. V was clipped by 4 bases and J by 7 bases; unmatched bases: 7. The CDR3 DNA reads TGCGCCAGCAGCCCGGTGACAGGGGGCACTGAAAAACTGTTTTTT. Amino acids: CASSPVTGGTEKLFF.

The V gene is TRBV2, the J gene TRBJ2-5; no clear D. This CDR3 is built from 13 residues. The germline V gene has CDR1 SNHLY and CDR2 FYNNEI. V was cut by 8 bases and J by 3 bases, with 13 bases left in between. Written as DNA, the CDR3 is TGTGCCAGCGGACGGGTTCCTAAAGAGACCCAGTACTTC. Translating gives CASGRVPKETQYF.